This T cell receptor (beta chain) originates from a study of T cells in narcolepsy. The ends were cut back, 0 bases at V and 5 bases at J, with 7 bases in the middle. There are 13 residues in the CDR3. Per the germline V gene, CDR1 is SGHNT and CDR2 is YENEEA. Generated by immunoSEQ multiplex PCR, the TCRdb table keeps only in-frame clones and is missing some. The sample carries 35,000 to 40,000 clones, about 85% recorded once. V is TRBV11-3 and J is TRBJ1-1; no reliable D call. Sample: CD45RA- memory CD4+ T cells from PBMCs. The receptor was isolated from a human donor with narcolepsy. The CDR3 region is CASSLDPHTEAFF. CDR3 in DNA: TGTGCCAGCAGCTTAGACCCTCATACTGAAGCTTTCTTT.